This T cell receptor beta chain was captured in a study of CD8 T cells in Susac syndrome. The study, taken as a whole, reports: As the study acknowledged, the number of individuals who were part of its TCR sequencing and HLA analysis was relatively small.

CD8+ and CD4+ T cells from blood underwent TCR beta sequencing, which was carried out in a high-throughput format. Healthy donors served as age- and sex-matched controls. CDR3 length: 14 amino acids. Per germline, CDR1 SGDLS and CDR2 YYNGEE. Deletions cut 0 bases from V and 3 bases from J, with 8 bases between. A note on this clonotype: As yet, its antigen is unknown.

After extraction with the RNeasy kit, roughly 0.5 to 1 ug of the RNA was reverse transcribed using random hexamers. TCRdb redid the calling of the immunoSEQ multiplex PCR reads with MiXCR, one entry per CDR3 protein. The data show about 80,000 distinct CDR3 sequences, with approximately 94% seen just once and about 0.3% held by the top ten. The sequenced sample consisted of CD8+ T cells from PBMCs. The clonotype was recovered from a human donor in good health. The V gene is TRBV9, the J gene TRBJ2-3; D may be TRBD2 (5 bases). CDR3 bases: TGTGCCAGCAGCGTAGTAGGGAGAACAGATACGCAGTATTTT. Amino acids: CASSVVGRTDTQYF.